The rows below give T cell receptor beta chains drawn from one sample of a study of blood T cells in healthy people across ages. TCRdb re-called the 5' RACE reads with MiXCR, one entry per CDR3 protein. The sample comprises 800,000 to 950,000 distinct CDR3 sequences, almost 30% of which are singletons, and about a tenth rests with the top ten. These data were also filed under a second study, of T cells of mothers and their children.

The sample consisted of blood. The origin of the receptors is a woman aged 40 to 49 in good health. Both conserved end residues are part of each CDR3. A D gene is named only where the DNA matches it firmly. Clone size appears in some rows only: once, few, many, or a class for an expanded clone.

j_call clone_size d_call v_call cdr3_aa cdr3_nt
TRBJ2-5 many - TRBV28 CASRGIWRVEETQYF TGTGCCAGCAGGGGAATTTGGAGGGTGGAAGAGACCCAGTACTTC
TRBJ2-1 - TRBD2 TRBV20-1 CSAQRGSRREQFF TGCAGTGCTCAGCGGGGGTCACGACGGGAGCAGTTCTTC
TRBJ2-5 many TRBD1 TRBV7-6 CASSPTGLETQYF TGTGCCAGCAGCCCGACAGGGCTAGAGACCCAGTACTTC
TRBJ1-5 many - TRBV7-8 CASSLDPAGSRGNQPQHF TGTGCCAGCAGCTTAGATCCTGCGGGGAGTCGGGGCAATCAGCCCCAGCATTTT
TRBJ2-6 - - TRBV28 CASSLNSGSNVLTF TGTGCCAGCAGTTTAAACAGTGGATCCAACGTCCTGACTTTC
TRBJ2-1 many - TRBV7-3 CASSSPGPINEQFF TGTGCCAGCAGCTCCCCCGGACCCATCAATGAGCAGTTCTTC
TRBJ2-3 many - TRBV4-1 CASSQDPQGTDTQYF TGCGCCAGCAGCCAAGATCCGCAGGGTACAGATACGCAGTATTTT
TRBJ2-7 - - TRBV11-2 CASSLRADKSYNEQYF TGTGCCAGCAGCCTCCGGGCCGATAAATCCTACAATGAGCAGTACTTC
TRBJ1-2 few TRBD1 TRBV7-2 CASTPGTGTSYGYTF TGTGCCAGCACCCCCGGGACAGGGACCTCCTATGGCTACACCTTC
TRBJ2-3 few TRBD2 TRBV7-9 CASSLADRTSGEDTQYF TGTGCCAGCAGCTTAGCGGACAGGACTAGCGGTGAAGATACGCAGTATTTT
TRBJ1-5 - - TRBV2 CASSEDLIGQPQHF TGTGCCAGCAGTGAAGACCTCATTGGCCAGCCCCAGCATTTT
TRBJ2-7 few - TRBV28 CASAPVMWYEQYF TGTGCCAGCGCACCGGTAATGTGGTACGAGCAGTACTTC
TRBJ2-1 - - TRBV4-1 CASSRTGLSSYNEQFF TGCGCCAGCAGCCGAACGGGACTTAGCTCCTACAATGAGCAGTTCTTC
TRBJ2-7 few - TRBV21-1 CASSTRQHEQYF TGTGCCAGCAGCACCCGACAGCACGAGCAGTACTTC
TRBJ2-7 many TRBD2 TRBV10-3 CAISEGSLAGGRDEQYF TGTGCCATCAGTGAGGGGAGTCTAGCGGGGGGGCGAGACGAGCAGTACTTC
TRBJ1-5 - - TRBV12-3/TRBV12-4 CASRPGRMNQPQHF TGTGCCAGCAGGCCGGGACGGATGAATCAGCCCCAGCATTTT
TRBJ2-7 - TRBD1 TRBV25-1 CVSSDYNLQGAVYEQYF TGTGTCAGCAGCGACTACAATCTCCAGGGGGCAGTATACGAGCAGTACTTC
TRBJ2-3 once TRBD1 TRBV6-5 CANSYSDGQGGTDTQYF TGTGCCAACAGTTACTCCGACGGACAGGGGGGGACAGATACGCAGTATTTT
TRBJ1-2 few - TRBV27 CASSLYSGKESGYTF TGTGCCAGCAGTTTATATTCCGGGAAGGAAAGTGGCTACACCTTC
TRBJ2-5 - - TRBV5-1 CASRWYQETQYF TGCGCCAGCAGGTGGTACCAAGAGACCCAGTACTTC
TRBJ2-3 - - TRBV5-1 CASSLDPRVVSTDTQYF TGCGCCAGCAGCTTGGACCCCCGTGTGGTATCCACAGATACGCAGTATTTT
TRBJ1-2 - - TRBV21-1 CAIKQGYGYTF TGCGCCATCAAACAGGGTTATGGCTACACCTTC
TRBJ2-5 - - TRBV7-2 CASTKGGGPQETQYF TGTGCCAGCACCAAAGGAGGGGGGCCCCAAGAGACCCAGTACTTC
TRBJ2-3 few - TRBV25-1 CASSWGMADTQYF TGTGCCAGCAGTTGGGGTATGGCAGATACGCAGTATTTT
TRBJ2-7 many TRBD2 TRBV15 CATSRVGWGAGTYEQYF TGTGCCACCAGCAGAGTTGGGTGGGGAGCGGGGACCTACGAGCAGTACTTC
TRBJ2-1 - TRBD1 TRBV7-3 CASSRDRGGEQFF TGTGCCAGCAGCCGGGACAGGGGTGGTGAGCAGTTCTTC
TRBJ1-1 few - TRBV5-1 CASSFESELNTEAFF TGCGCCAGCAGCTTTGAGTCGGAATTAAACACTGAAGCTTTCTTT
TRBJ1-1 few - TRBV28 CASSFPQRNTEAFF TGTGCCAGCAGTTTTCCCCAGCGGAACACTGAAGCTTTCTTT
TRBJ2-1 few TRBD1 TRBV9 CASSVGTGDEQFF TGTGCCAGCAGCGTGGGGACAGGGGACGAGCAGTTCTTC
TRBJ1-2 - TRBD1 TRBV20-1 CSARGQGVYGYTF TGCAGTGCTAGAGGACAGGGGGTCTATGGCTACACCTTC
TRBJ1-2 many - TRBV7-9 CASSLVSLQGNGYTF TGTGCCAGCAGCTTAGTTTCACTACAAGGGAATGGCTACACCTTC
TRBJ2-4 - TRBD2 TRBV18 CASSPPAGGKNIQYF TGTGCCAGCTCACCACCGGCGGGGGGGAAAAACATTCAGTACTTC
TRBJ2-1 - - TRBV4-2 CASNQVPGVSSYNEQFF TGTGCCAGCAACCAAGTTCCGGGGGTGAGCTCCTACAATGAGCAGTTCTTC
TRBJ2-3 - TRBD2 TRBV4-2 CASGPTSGGADTQYF TGTGCCAGCGGCCCGACTAGCGGGGGGGCCGATACGCAGTATTTT
TRBJ2-7 - - TRBV7-2 CASSLSRTATYEQYF TGTGCCAGCAGCTTATCCCGGACAGCGACCTACGAGCAGTACTTC
TRBJ1-5 - TRBD1 TRBV4-1 CASSQEGTGVQPQHF TGCGCCAGCAGCCAGGAAGGGACAGGGGTTCAGCCCCAGCATTTT
TRBJ2-2 once - TRBV24-1 CATSHRGNTGELFF TGTGCCACCAGTCATCGGGGGAACACCGGGGAGCTGTTTTTT
TRBJ1-2 few TRBD1 TRBV20-1 CSARRTGDNYGYTF TGCAGTGCTAGAAGGACAGGGGACAACTATGGCTACACCTTC
TRBJ1-2 few TRBD1 TRBV27 CATRGSGQGFLNYGYTF TGTGCCACCCGTGGGTCCGGACAGGGGTTCCTAAACTATGGCTACACCTTC
TRBJ2-5 - - TRBV15 CATSRGTDGGETQYF TGTGCCACCAGCAGAGGGACCGACGGGGGAGAGACCCAGTACTTC
TRBJ2-5 - - TRBV20-1 CSGGPGEETQYF TGCAGTGGGGGGCCCGGAGAAGAGACCCAGTACTTC
TRBJ2-1 few - TRBV3-1 CASSRGRNEQFF TGTGCCAGCAGCCGCGGACGGAATGAGCAGTTCTTC
TRBJ2-3 few - TRBV18 CASSPRTLQASTDTQYF TGTGCCAGCTCACCAAGGACGCTACAGGCTAGCACAGATACGCAGTATTTT